The entry that follows covers one T cell receptor (beta chain) sequence. Per germline, CDR1 LGHNT and CDR2 FRNRAP. Unmatched junction bases numbered 2, after V lost 0 bases and J lost 2 bases. This CDR3 is built from 16 residues. The data belong to a study of blood T cell repertoires in COVID-19. As originally analysed: Reference gene primer amplification gave estimated nucleated cell counts. Using immunoSEQ multiplex PCR, the repertoire was profiled, and TCRdb retains in-frame clones only, with some absent. The DNA gave D and trimming, while V, J and clone size come from that table. Of 160,000 or so clones in the sample, under 90% were seen once.

The sample taken for sequencing was PBMCs or T cells enriched from blood (not recorded which). This chain joins TRBV12-5 and TRBJ2-3, with 10 bases that match TRBD2. The sequence was obtained from a woman aged 55-70 years who had recovered from COVID-19. The CDR3 sequence is CASGLVLAGATDTQYF. CDR3 bases: TGTGCTAGTGGTTTGGTCCTAGCGGGGGCCACAGATACGCAGTATTTT.